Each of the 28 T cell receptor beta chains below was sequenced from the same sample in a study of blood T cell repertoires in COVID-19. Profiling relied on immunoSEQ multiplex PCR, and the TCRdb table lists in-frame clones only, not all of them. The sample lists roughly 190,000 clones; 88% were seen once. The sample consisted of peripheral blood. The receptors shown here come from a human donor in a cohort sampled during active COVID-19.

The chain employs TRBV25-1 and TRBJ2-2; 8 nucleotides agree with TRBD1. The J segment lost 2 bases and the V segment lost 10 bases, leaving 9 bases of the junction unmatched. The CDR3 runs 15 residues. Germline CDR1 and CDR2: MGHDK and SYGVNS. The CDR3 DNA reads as TGTGCCACCGGAGGAGGGACAGGCAACACCGGGGAGCTGTTTTTT. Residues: CATGGGTGNTGELFF.

The CDR3, as DNA: TGCGCCAGCAGCCCGGGACAGGGGGCGTACGAGCAGTACTTC. This codes for CASSPGQGAYEQYF. The chain links TRBV5-1 to TRBJ2-7; the match to TRBD1 covers 12 bases. V trimming: 4 bases; J trimming: 4 bases; junction bases outside the gene matches: 3. The germline gives CDR1 SGHRS, CDR2 YFSETQ. The CDR3 has 14 residues.

CDR3 protein: CASSPRHTGGANREKLFF. Here the CDR3 DNA reads TGTGCCAGCAGCCCCCGCCATACAGGAGGGGCTAATAGGGAAAAACTGTTTTTT. The chain uses TRBV9 and TRBJ1-4; a weak D match, TRBD1 (5 bases). The CDR3 has 18 residues. Germline V lookup: CDR1 SGDLS, CDR2 YYNGEE. With 4 bases removed from V and 8 bases from J, the gap between germline ends came to 27 bases. The full variable domain, its missing parts supplied by reference TRBV9 and TRBJ1-4, is DSGVTQTPKHLITATGQRVTLRCSPRSGDLSVYWYQQSLDQGLQFLIQYYNGEERAKGNILERFSAQQFPDLHSELNLSSLELGDSALYFCASSPRHTGGANREKLFFGSGTQLSVL.

The CDR3 spells CASSLEGRGNQPQHF. The CDR3 DNA reads TGTGCCAGCAGCTTAGAGGGCAGGGGCAATCAGCCCCAGCATTTT. V gene TRBV7-2 combines with J gene TRBJ1-5, with TRBD1 as a possible D gene (5 bases). Between the trimmed V and J ends, which lost 1 base and 2 bases, there was a span of 9 bases. There are 15 residues in the CDR3. Germline CDR1 is SGHTA and CDR2 is FQGNSA.

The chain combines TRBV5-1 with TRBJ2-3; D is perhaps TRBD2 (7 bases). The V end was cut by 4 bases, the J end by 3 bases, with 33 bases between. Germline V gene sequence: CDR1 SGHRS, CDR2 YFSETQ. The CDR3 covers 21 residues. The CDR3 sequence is CASSTRDSGTITRGITDTQYF. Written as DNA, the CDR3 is TGCGCCAGCAGCACCAGGGACTCCGGGACAATAACGCGGGGGATTACAGATACGCAGTATTTT.

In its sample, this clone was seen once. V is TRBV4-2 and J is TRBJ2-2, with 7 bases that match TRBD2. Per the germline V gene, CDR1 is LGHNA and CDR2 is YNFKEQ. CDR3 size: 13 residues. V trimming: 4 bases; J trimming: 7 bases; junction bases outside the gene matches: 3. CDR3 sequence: CASSPWTSGELFF. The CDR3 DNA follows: TGTGCCAGCAGCCCATGGACTAGCGGGGAGCTGTTTTTT.

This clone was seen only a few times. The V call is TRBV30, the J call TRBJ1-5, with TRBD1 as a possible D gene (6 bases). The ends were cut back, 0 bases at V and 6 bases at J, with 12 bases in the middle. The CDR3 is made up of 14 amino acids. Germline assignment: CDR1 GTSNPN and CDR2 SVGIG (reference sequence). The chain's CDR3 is CAWSVGGVGQPQHF. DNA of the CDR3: TGTGCCTGGAGTGTAGGGGGTGTAGGTCAGCCCCAGCATTTT.

The CDR3 protein is CASSESIPGQGYPTGELFF. In DNA form, the CDR3 reads TGCGCCAGCAGTGAGTCGATCCCGGGACAGGGGTATCCGACCGGGGAGCTGTTTTTT. The rearrangement links TRBV10-1 to TRBJ2-2, with 10 bases identical to TRBD1. Looked up from germline, CDR1 is WNHNN and CDR2 is SYGVQD (reference sequence). V shed 0 bases and J 5 bases; nucleotides not matched to a gene: 12. CDR3 length equals 19 residues.

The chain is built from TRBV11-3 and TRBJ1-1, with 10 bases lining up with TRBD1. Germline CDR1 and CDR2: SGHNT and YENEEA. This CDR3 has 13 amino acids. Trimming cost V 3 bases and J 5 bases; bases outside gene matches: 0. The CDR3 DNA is TGTGCCAGCAGCTTGGGACAGGGGACTGAAGCTTTCTTT. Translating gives CASSLGQGTEAFF.

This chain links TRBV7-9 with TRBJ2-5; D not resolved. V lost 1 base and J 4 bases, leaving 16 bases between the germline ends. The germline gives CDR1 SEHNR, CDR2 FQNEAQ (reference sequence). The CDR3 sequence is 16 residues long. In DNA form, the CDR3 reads TGTGCCAGCAGCTTAGTGGGCGAACCGATCTCAGAGACCCAGTACTTC. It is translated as CASSLVGEPISETQYF.

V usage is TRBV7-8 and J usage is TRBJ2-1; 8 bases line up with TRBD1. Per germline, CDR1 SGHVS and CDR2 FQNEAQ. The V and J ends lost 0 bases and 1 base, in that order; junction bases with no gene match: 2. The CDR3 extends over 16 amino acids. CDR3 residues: CASSLARDRSYNEQFF. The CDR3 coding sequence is TGTGCCAGCAGCTTAGCCCGGGACAGGTCCTACAATGAGCAGTTCTTC. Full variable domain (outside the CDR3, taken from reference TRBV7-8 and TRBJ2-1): GAGVSQSPRYKVAKRGQDVALRCDPISGHVSLFWYQQALGQGPEFLTYFQNEAQLDKSGLPSDRFFAERPEGSVSTLKIQRTQQEDSAVYLCASSLARDRSYNEQFFGPGTRLTVL.

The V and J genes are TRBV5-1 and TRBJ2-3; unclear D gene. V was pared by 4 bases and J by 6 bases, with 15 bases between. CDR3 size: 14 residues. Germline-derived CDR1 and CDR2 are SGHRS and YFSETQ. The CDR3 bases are TGCGCCAGCAGCGACTGGTTGGAGAATGATACGCAGTATTTT. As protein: CASSDWLENDTQYF.

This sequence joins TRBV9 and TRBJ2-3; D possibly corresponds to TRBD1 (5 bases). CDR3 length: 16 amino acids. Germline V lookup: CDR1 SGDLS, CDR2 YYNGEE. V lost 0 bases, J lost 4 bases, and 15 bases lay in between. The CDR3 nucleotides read TGTGCCAGCAGCGTAGAGGCAGGGCCGGCCGCAGATACGCAGTATTTT. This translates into CASSVEAGPAADTQYF.

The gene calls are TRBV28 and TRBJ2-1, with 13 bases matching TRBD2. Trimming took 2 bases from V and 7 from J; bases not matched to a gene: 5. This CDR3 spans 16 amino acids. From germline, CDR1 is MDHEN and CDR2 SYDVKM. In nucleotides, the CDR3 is TGTGCCAGCAGTTTAGGCACTAGCGGGAGGGCAAATGAGCAGTTCTTC. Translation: CASSLGTSGRANEQFF.

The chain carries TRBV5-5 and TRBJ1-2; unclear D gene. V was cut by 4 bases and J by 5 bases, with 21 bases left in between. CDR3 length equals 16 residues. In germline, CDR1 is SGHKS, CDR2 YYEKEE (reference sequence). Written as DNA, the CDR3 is TGTGCCAGCAGCGGACGGGATACCCGGAGAAGTTATGGCTACACCTTC. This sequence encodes CASSGRDTRRSYGYTF. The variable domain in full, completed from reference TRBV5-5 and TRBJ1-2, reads DAGVTQSPTHLIKTRGQQVTLRCSPISGHKSVSWYQQVLGQGPQFIFQYYEKEERGRGNFPDRFSARQFPNYSSELNVNALLLGDSALYLCASSGRDTRRSYGYTFGSGTRLTVV.

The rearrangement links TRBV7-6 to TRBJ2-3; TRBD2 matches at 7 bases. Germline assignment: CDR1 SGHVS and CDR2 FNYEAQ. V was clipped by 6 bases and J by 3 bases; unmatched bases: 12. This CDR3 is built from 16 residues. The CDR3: CASRPKAGWGTDTQYF. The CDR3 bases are TGTGCCAGCAGACCGAAAGCGGGATGGGGAACAGATACGCAGTATTTT.

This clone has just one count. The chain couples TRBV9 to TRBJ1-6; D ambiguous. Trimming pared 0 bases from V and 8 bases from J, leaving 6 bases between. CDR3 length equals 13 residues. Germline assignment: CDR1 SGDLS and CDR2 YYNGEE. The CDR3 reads CASSVAPDSPLHF. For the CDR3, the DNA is TGTGCCAGCAGCGTAGCCCCGGATTCACCCCTCCACTTT.

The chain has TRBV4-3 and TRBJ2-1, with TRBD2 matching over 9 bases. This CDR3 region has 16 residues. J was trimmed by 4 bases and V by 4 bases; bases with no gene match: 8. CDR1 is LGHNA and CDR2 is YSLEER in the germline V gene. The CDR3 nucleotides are TGCGCCAGCAGCCGTTCAACTAGCGGGCAATACAATGAGCAGTTCTTC. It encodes CASSRSTSGQYNEQFF.

The CDR3 region is CAKGQGAASGYTF. The CDR3 DNA sequence: TGTGCCAAGGGACAGGGGGCTGCGAGTGGCTACACCTTC. The chain joins TRBV30 to TRBJ1-2; 12 nucleotides match TRBD1. The V and J ends lost 8 bases and 7 bases, in that order; junction bases with no gene match: 8. The CDR3 sequence is 13 residues long. CDR1 and CDR2 (germline): GTSNPN, SVGIG (reference sequence).

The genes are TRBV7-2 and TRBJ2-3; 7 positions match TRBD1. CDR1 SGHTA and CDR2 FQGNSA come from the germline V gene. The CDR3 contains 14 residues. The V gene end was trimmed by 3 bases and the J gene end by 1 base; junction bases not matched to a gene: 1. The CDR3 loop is CASSLGTGTDTQYF. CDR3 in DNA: TGTGCCAGCAGCTTGGGGACAGGCACAGATACGCAGTATTTT.

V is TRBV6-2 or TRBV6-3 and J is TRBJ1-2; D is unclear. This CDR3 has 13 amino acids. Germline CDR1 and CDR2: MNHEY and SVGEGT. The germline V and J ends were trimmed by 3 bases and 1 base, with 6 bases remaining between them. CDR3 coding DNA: TGTGCCAGCAGTTATAGAGATAACTATGGCTACACCTTC. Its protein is CASSYRDNYGYTF.

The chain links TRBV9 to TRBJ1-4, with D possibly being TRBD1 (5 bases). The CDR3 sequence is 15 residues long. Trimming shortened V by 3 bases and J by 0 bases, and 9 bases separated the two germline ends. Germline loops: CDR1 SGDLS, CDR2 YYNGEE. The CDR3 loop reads CASSAGGSTNEKLFF. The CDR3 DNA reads TGTGCCAGCAGCGCCGGGGGGTCAACTAATGAAAAACTGTTTTTT.

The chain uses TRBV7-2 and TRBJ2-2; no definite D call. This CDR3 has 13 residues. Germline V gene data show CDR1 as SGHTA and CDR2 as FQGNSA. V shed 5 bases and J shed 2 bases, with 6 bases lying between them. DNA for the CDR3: TGTGCCAGCAGCACACCAAACACCGGGGAGCTGTTTTTT. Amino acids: CASSTPNTGELFF.

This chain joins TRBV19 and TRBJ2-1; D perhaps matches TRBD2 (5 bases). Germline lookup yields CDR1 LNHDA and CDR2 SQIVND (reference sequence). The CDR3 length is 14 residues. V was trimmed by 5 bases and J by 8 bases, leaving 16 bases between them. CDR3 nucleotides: TGTGCCAGTAGTGAGGATTACGGGGTCGATGAGCAGTTCTTC. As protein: CASSEDYGVDEQFF.

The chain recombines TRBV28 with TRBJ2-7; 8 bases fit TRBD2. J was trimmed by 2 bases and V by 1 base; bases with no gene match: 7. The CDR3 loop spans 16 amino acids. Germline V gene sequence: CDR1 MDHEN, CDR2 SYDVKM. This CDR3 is CASSLSPGGAAYEQYF. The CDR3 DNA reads TGTGCCAGCAGTTTATCACCCGGGGGGGCAGCCTACGAGCAGTACTTC.

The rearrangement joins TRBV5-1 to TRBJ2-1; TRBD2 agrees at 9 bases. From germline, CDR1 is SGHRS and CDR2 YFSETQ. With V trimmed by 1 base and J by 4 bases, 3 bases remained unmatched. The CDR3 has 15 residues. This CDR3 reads CASSLRLAAYNEQFF. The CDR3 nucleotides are TGCGCCAGCAGCTTGAGACTAGCGGCATACAATGAGCAGTTCTTC.

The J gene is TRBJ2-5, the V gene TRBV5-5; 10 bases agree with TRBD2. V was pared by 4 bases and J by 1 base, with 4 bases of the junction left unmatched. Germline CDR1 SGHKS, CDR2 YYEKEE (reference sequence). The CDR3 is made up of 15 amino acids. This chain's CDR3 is CASSLAGVVQETQYF. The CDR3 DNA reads TGTGCCAGCAGCCTAGCGGGAGTCGTCCAAGAGACCCAGTACTTC.

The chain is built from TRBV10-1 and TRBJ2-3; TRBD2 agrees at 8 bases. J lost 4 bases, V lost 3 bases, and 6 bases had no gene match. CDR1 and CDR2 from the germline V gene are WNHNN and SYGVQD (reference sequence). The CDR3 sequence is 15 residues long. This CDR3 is CASSEGAGAADTQYF. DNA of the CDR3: TGCGCCAGCAGTGAAGGAGCGGGAGCCGCAGATACGCAGTATTTT.